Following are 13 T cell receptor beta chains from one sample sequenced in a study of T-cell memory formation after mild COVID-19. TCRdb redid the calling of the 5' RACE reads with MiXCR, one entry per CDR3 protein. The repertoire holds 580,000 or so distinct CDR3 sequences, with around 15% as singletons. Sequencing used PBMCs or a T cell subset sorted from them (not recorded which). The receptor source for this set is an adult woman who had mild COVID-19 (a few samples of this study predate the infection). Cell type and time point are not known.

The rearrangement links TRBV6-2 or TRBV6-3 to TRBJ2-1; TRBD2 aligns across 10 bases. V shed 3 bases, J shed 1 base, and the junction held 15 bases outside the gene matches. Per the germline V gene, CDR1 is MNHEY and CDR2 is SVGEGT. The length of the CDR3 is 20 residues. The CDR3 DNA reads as TGTGCCAGCAGTTATCCGACCTGGGCTAGCGGGAGTACATCCTACAATGAGCAGTTCTTC. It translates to CASSYPTWASGSTSYNEQFF.

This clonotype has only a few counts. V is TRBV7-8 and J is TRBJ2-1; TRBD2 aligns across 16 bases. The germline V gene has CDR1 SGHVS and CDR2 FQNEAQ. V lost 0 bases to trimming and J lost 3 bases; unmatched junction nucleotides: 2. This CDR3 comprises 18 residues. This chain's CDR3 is CASSLAGLAGGLYNEQFF. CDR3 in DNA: TGTGCCAGCAGCTTAGCGGGACTAGCGGGGGGGCTCTACAATGAGCAGTTCTTC.

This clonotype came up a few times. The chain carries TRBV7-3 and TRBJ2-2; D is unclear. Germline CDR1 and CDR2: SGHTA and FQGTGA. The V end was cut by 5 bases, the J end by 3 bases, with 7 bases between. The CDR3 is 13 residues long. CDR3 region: CASSRRDTGELFF. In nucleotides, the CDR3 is TGTGCCAGCAGCCGTCGTGACACCGGGGAGCTGTTTTTT.

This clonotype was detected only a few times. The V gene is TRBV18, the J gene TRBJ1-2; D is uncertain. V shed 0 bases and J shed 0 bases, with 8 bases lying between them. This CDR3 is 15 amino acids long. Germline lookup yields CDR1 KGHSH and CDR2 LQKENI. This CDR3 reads CASSPPATSNYGYTF. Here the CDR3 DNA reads TGTGCCAGCTCACCACCAGCCACCTCTAACTATGGCTACACCTTC.

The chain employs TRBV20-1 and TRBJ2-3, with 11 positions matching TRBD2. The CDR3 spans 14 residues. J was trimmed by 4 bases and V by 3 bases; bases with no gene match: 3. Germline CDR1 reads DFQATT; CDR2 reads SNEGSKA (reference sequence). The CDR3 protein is CSASLAGGPDTQYF. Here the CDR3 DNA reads TGCAGTGCTAGCCTAGCGGGAGGACCAGATACGCAGTATTTT.

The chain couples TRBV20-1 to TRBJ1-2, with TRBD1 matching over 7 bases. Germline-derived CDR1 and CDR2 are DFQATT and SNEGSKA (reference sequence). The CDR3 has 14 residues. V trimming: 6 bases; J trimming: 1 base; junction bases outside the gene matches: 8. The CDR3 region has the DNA TGCAGTGCCTCCGGGACAGATTTTAACTATGGCTACACCTTC. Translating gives CSASGTDFNYGYTF.

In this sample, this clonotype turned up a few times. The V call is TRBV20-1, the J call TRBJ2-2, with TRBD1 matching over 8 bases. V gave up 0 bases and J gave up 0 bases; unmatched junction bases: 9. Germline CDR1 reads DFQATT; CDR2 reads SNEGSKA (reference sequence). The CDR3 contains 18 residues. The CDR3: CSARDQRTGSANTGELFF. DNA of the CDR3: TGCAGTGCTAGAGATCAGAGGACAGGGAGTGCGAACACCGGGGAGCTGTTTTTT.

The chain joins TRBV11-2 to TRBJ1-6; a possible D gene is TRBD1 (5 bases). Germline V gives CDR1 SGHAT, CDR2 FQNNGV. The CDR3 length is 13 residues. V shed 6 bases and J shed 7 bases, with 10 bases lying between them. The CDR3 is CASRGTGNSPLHF. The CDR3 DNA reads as TGTGCCAGCAGAGGAACAGGCAATTCACCCCTCCACTTT.

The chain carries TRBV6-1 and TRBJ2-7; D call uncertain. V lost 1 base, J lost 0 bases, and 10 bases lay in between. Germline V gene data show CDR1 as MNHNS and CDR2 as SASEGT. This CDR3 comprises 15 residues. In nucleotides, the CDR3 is TGTGCCAGCAGTGAAGGACATACGAGCTCCTACGAGCAGTACTTC. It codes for CASSEGHTSSYEQYF.

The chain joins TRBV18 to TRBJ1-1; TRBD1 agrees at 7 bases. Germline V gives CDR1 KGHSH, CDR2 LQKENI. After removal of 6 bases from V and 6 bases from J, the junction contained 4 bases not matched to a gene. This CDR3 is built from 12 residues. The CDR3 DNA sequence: TGTGCCAGCTCGCGACAGGGTCCTGAAGCTTTCTTT. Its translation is CASSRQGPEAFF.

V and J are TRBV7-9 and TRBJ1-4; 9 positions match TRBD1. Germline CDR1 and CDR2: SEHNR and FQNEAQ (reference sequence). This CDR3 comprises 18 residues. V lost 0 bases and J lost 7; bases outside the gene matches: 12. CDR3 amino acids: CASSLALTQGAHGEKLFF. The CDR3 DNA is TGTGCCAGCAGCTTAGCGCTGACACAGGGGGCACATGGTGAAAAACTGTTTTTT.

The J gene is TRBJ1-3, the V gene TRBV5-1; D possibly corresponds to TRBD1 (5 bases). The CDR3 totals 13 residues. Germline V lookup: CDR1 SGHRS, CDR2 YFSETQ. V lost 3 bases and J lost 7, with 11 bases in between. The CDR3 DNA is TGCGCCAGCAGCTCAATTTCAGGGAACACCATATATTTT. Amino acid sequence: CASSSISGNTIYF.

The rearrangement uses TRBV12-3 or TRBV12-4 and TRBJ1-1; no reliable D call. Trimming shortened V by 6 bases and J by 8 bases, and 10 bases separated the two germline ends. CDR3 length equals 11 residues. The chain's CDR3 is CASRVGYEAFF. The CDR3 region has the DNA TGTGCCAGCAGAGTGGGTTACGAAGCTTTCTTT.